A single sample gave rise to the 4 T cell receptor beta chains below, sequenced in a study of beta chain features in type 1 diabetes. The authors reverse transcribed all of the isolated RNA, so sequencing captured expressed TCRB transcripts. Assay used: immunoSEQ multiplex PCR; TCRdb lists only in-frame clones, some missing. The sample has 900,000 or so clones; about a sixth are singletons. Sample: naive CD4+ T cells from blood. The source is a woman aged 18-30 years in good health.

The chain recombines TRBV19 with TRBJ2-1; 8 positions match TRBD2. Unmatched junction bases numbered 7, after V lost 1 base and J lost 8 bases. This CDR3 region has 15 residues. CDR1 is LNHDA and CDR2 is SQIVND in the germline V gene (reference sequence). Written as DNA, the CDR3 is TGTGCCAGTAGTATAGTTACTAGCGGATACGATGAGCAGTTCTTC. It codes for CASSIVTSGYDEQFF.

The chain employs TRBV15 and TRBJ2-5; D gene unclear. The germline CDR1 and CDR2 sequences are LNHNV and YYDKDF (reference sequence). Trimming left V 6 bases short and J 2 bases short, with 10 bases between. The CDR3 totals 13 residues. CDR3 bases: TGTGCCACCAGTGGACGGATTCAAGAGACCCAGTACTTC. Its protein product is CATSGRIQETQYF.

The table lists this clone with a few counts. The CDR3 bases are TGTGCCAGCAGCTTAGCGGGGAGCGCCCAAACCGGGGAGCTGTTTTTT. Encoded protein: CASSLAGSAQTGELFF. The J gene is TRBJ2-2, the V gene TRBV7-2, with D tentatively TRBD2 (5 bases). Germline CDR1 reads SGHTA; CDR2 reads FQGNSA. The V and J ends lost 0 bases and 5 bases respectively, with 13 bases between them. This CDR3 contains 16 residues. Supplemented by reference TRBV7-2 and TRBJ2-2, the full variable domain reads GAGVSQSPSNKVTEKGKDVELRCDPISGHTALYWYRQSLGQGLEFLIYFQGNSAPDKSGLPSDRFSAERTGGSVSTLTIQRTQQEDSAVYLCASSLAGSAQTGELFFGEGSRLTVL.

This clone was counted between two and nine times. The CDR3 region has the DNA TGTGCCAGCAGTGAAATTCGCGGGCAGGTAAACTACGAGCAGTACTTC. Residues: CASSEIRGQVNYEQYF. This sequence joins TRBV21-1 and TRBJ2-7; TRBD2, as called in the table, went unchecked against the DNA. TRBV21-1 is tagged as a pseudogene. The CDR3 runs 16 residues.